The clone carrying this T cell receptor beta chain was picked up a small number of times. Its antigen remains unknown. The sample originates from a study of CD4 T cells in relation to SARS-CoV-2 and coronaviruses. The method was immunoSEQ multiplex PCR; TCRdb's version includes in-frame clones alone and lacks a portion of them. The table shows around 11,000 clones, with over 80% occurring only once. Whole-study findings and limits: SARS-CoV-2-driven expansion was significantly weaker in crossreactive than monoreactive clones. The cross-reactivity analysis covered only spike protein, not other viral proteins.

Naive and memory CD4+ T cells came from enriched cryopreserved PBMCs. This clonotype was sampled from an adult with COVID-19. Sequenced input: naive CD4+ T cells from PBMCs. Subset given: naive CD4+ T cells isolated by negative enrichment.

Here the CDR3 DNA reads TGTGCCAGCAGCTTATTGGACAGGGGGACAGATACGCAGTATTTT. It codes for CASSLLDRGTDTQYF. The rearrangement links TRBV11-1 to TRBJ2-3, with 10 bases aligning to TRBD1. V was pared by 2 bases and J by 3 bases, with 2 bases of the junction left unmatched. CDR1 is SGHAT, CDR2 FQDESV, per germline (reference sequence). The CDR3 extends over 15 amino acids.